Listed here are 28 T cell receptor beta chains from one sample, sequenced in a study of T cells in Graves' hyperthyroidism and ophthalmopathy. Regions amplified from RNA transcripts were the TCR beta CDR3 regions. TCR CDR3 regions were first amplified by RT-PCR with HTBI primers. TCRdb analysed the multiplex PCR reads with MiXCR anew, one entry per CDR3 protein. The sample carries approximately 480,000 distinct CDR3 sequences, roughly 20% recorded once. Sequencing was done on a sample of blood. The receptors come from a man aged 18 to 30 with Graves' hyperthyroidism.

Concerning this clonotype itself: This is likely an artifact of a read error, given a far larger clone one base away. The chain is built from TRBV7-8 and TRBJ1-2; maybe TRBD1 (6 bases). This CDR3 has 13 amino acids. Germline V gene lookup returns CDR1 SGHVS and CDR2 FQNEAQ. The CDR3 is CASSPDRSYGDTF. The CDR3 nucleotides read TGTGCCAGCAGCCCCGACAGGAGTTATGGCGACACCTTC. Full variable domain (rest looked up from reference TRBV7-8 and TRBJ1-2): GAGVSQSPRYKVAKRGQDVALRCDPISGHVSLFWYQQALGQGPEFLTYFQNEAQLDKSGLPSDRFFAERPEGSVSTLKIQRTQQEDSAVYLCASSPDRSYGDTFGSGTRLTVV.

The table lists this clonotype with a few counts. The chain's CDR3 is CASSPRTGALYEQYF. The CDR3 DNA reads as TGTGCCAGCAGCCCGAGGACAGGGGCGCTTTACGAGCAGTACTTC. The rearrangement uses TRBV7-9 and TRBJ2-7; 9 positions agree with TRBD1. The CDR3 has 15 amino acids. Germline CDR1 is SEHNR and CDR2 is FQNEAQ (reference sequence). V trimming: 5 bases; J trimming: 4 bases; junction bases outside the gene matches: 9.

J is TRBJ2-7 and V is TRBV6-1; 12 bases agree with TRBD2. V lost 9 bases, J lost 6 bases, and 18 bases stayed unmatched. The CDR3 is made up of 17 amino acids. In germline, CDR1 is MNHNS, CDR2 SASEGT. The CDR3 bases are TGTGCCAGTCCGGGACAGGGAAGACTAGCGGGAGTCTCCGAGCAGTACTTC. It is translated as CASPGQGRLAGVSEQYF.

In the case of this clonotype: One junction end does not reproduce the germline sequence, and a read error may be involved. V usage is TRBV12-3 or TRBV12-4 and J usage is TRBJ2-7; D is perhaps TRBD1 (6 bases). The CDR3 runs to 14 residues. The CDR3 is CASSRGPGGYEQCF. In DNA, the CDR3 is TGTGCCAGCAGTCGAGGGCCTGGGGGCTACGAGCAGTGCTTC.

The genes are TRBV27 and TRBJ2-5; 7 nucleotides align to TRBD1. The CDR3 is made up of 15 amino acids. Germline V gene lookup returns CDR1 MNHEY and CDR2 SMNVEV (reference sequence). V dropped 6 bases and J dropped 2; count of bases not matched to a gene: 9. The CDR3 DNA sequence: TGTGCCAGCAGCCGGCCTGGGACAGCTCAAGAGACCCAGTACTTC. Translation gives CASSRPGTAQETQYF.

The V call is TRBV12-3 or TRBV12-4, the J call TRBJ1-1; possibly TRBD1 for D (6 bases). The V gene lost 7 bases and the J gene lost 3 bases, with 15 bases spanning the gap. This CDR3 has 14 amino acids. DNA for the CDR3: TGTGCCAGCACTCTAACAGGGCGAGACACTGAAGCTTTCTTT. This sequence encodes CASTLTGRDTEAFF.

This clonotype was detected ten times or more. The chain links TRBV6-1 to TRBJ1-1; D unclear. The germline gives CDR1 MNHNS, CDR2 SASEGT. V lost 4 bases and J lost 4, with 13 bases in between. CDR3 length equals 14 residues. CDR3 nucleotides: TGTGCCAGCAGTGCCGAGGCGGCGGTCACTGAAGCTTTCTTT. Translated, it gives CASSAEAAVTEAFF.

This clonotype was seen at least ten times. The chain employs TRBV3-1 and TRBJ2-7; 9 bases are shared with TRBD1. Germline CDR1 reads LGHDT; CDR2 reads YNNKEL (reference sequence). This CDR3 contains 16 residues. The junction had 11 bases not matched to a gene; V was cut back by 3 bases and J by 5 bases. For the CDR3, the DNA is TGTGCCAGCAGCCAGGGGGACAGGGTTCGGTCCCACGAGCAGTACTTC. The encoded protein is CASSQGDRVRSHEQYF.

The chain's CDR3 is CSAALGHTEAFF. The DNA for the CDR3 is TGCAGCGCCGCACTTGGGCACACTGAAGCTTTCTTT. The V gene is TRBV29-1, the J gene TRBJ1-1; D is unresolved. The V end was cut by 7 bases, the J end by 3 bases, with 12 bases between. CDR3 size: 12 residues. CDR1 is SQVTM and CDR2 is ANQGSEA in the germline V gene.

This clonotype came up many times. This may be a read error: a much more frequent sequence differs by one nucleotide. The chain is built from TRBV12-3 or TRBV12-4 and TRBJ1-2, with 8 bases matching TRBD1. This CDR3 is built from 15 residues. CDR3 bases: TGTGCCAGCAGTTCGTCAGGGGGCCGGTACTATGGCTACATCTTC. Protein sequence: CASSSSGGRYYGYIF.

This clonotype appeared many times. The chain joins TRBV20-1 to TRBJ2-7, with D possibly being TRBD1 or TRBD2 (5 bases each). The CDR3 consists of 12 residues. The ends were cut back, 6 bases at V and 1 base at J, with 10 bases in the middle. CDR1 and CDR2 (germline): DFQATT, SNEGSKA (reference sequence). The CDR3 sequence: CSAKGRSYEQYF. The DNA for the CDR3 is TGCAGTGCGAAGGGACGGTCCTACGAGCAGTACTTC.

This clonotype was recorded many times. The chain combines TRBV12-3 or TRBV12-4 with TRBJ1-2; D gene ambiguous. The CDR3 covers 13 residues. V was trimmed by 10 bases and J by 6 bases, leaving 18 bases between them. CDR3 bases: TGTGCCACCCGAAGGTCAGCCCTCAATGGCTACACCTTC. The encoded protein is CATRRSALNGYTF.

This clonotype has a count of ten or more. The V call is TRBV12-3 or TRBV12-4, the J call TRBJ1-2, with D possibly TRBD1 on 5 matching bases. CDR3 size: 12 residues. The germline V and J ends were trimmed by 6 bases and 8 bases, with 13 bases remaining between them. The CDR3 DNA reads TGTGCCAGCAGCAGTCAGGGTGAAGGCTACACCTTC. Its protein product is CASSSQGEGYTF.

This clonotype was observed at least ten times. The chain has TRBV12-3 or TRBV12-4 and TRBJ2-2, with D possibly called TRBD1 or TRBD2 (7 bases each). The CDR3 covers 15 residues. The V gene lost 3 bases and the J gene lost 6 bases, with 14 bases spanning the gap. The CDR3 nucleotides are TGTGCCAGCAGTTTGGTCCAGGGGGGGGCCGGGGAGCTGTTTTTT. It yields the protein CASSLVQGGAGELFF.

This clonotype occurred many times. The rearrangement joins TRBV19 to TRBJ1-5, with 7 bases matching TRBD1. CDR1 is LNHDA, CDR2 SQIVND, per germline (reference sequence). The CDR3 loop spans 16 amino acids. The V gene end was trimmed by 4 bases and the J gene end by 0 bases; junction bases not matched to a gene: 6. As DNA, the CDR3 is TGTGCCAGTAGTAAGGGGGCCTGGGCTAGCAATCAGCCCCAGCATTTT. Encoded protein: CASSKGAWASNQPQHF.

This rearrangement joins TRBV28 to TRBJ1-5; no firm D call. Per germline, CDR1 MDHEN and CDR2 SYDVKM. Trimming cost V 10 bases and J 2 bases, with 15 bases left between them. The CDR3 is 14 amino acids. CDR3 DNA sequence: TGTGCCATCTCTAGGGTCCTTGGCAATCAGCCCCAGCATTTT. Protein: CAISRVLGNQPQHF.

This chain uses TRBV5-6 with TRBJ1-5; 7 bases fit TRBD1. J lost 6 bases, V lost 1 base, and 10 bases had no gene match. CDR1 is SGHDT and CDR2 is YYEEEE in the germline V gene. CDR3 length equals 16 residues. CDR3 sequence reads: CASSLSQGFSGQPQHF. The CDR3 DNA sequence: TGTGCCAGCAGCTTGTCACAGGGGTTTAGTGGTCAGCCCCAGCATTTT.

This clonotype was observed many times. CDR3 DNA sequence: TGTGCCAGCAGTTACGACGAGCAGGGAGCTTTCTTT. As protein: CASSYDEQGAFF. This chain uses TRBV6-5 with TRBJ1-1; a possible D gene is TRBD1 (5 bases). Trimming cost V 2 bases and J 10 bases, with 11 bases left between them. The CDR3 spans 12 residues. Per the germline V gene, CDR1 is MNHEY and CDR2 is SVGAGI.

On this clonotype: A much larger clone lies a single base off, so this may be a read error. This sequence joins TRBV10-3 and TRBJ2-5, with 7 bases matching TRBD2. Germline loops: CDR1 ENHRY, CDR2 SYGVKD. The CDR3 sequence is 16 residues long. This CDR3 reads CTISEGTGGYQETQYF. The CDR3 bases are TGTACCATCAGTGAGGGAACGGGGGGATACCAAGAGACCCAGTACTTC.

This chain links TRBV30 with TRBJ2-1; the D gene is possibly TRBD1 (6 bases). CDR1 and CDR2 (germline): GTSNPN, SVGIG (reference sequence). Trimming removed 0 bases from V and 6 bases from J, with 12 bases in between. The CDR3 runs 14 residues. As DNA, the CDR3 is TGTGCCTGGAGTGTATGGGGGCCGGGCAATGAGCAGTTCTTC. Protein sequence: CAWSVWGPGNEQFF.

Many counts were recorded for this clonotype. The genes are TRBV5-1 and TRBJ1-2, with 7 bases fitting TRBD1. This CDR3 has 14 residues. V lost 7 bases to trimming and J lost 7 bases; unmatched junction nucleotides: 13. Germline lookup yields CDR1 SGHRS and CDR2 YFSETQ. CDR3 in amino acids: CASGRTSGGSGYTF. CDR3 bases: TGCGCCAGCGGACGAACGTCAGGGGGAAGTGGCTACACCTTC.

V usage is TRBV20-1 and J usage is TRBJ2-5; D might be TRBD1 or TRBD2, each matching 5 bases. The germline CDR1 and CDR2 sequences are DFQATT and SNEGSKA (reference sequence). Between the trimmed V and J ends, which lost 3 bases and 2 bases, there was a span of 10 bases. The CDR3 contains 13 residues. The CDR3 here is CSASQGPQETQYF. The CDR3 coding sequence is TGCAGTGCTAGTCAGGGACCACAAGAGACCCAGTACTTC.

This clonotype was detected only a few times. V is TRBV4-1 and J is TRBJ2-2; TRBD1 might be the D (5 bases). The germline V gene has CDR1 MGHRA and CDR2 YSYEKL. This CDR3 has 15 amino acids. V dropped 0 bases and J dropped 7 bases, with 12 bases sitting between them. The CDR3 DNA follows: TGCGCCAGCAGCCAAGAGGTGGGGCCTGGCGGGGAGCTGTTTTTT. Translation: CASSQEVGPGGELFF.

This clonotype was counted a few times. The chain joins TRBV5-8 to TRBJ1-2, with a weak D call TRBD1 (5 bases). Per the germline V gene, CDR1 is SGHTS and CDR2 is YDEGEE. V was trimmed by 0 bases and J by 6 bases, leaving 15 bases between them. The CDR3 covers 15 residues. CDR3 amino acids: CASSLGQLFGDGYTF. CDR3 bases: TGTGCCAGCAGCTTGGGACAGTTATTCGGCGATGGCTACACCTTC. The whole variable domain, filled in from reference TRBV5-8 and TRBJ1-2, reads EAGVTQSPTHLIKTRGQQATLRCSPISGHTSVYWYQQALGLGLQFLLWYDEGEERNRGNFPPRFSGRQFPNYSSELNVNALELEDSALYLCASSLGQLFGDGYTFGSGTRLTVV.

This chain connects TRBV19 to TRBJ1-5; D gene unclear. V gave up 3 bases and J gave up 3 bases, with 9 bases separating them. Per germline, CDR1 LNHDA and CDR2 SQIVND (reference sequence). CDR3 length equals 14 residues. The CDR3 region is CASSMRGINQPQHF. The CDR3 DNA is TGTGCCAGTAGTATGCGGGGAATCAATCAGCCCCAGCATTTT.

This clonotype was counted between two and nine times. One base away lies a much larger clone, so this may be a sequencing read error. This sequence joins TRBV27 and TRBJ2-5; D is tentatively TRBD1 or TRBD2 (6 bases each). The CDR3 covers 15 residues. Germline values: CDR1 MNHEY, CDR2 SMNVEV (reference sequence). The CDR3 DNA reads TGTGCCAGCAGTTTATTTTGGGGGGCCGAAGAGACCAAGTACTTC. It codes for CASSLFWGAEETKYF.

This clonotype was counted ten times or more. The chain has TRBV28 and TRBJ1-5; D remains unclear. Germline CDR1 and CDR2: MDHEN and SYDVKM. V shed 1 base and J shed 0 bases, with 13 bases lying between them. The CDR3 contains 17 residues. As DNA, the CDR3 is TGTGCCAGCAGTTTATTGAATCCCGGAAATAGCAATCAGCCCCAGCATTTT. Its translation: CASSLLNPGNSNQPQHF.

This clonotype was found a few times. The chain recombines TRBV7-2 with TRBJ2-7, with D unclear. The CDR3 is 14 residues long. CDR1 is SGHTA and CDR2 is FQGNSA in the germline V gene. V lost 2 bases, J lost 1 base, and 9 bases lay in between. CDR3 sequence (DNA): TGTGCCAGCAGCTTATGGCGCGGATCCTACGAGCAGTACTTC. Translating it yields CASSLWRGSYEQYF.